The subject of this entry is one TCR beta chain. Its target is unknown. The sample comes from a study of T cell repertoires in cytomegalovirus infection. In the study overall: As its CMV epitopes, the study selected recently identified HLA-C-restricted and well-studied HLA-B-restricted targets. TCR beta signatures that were public indicated CMV infection and matching HLA type.

Points from the study as a whole: Pooled public TCR beta family frequency picked out CMV carriers with the relevant HLA. HLA-C-restricted TCR beta clonotypes specific for CMV led the ex vivo response.

This CDR3 contains 14 residues. V lost 5 bases to trimming and J lost 5 bases, with 16 bases between them. CDR1 and CDR2 from the germline V gene are SGHTA and FQGNSA. MiXCR, run by TCRdb on the reads, gives a single entry per CDR3 protein. The data show more than 250,000 distinct CDR3 sequences, with roughly 25% seen just once and 13% held by the top ten. The sample was cultured PBMCs, taken from culture after CMV antigen stimulation. The V gene is TRBV7-2, the J gene TRBJ2-7; no clear D. This receptor was obtained from a human donor in good health (CMV status not recorded). Some clones in this sample may be carry-over from other donors' samples. As DNA, the CDR3 is TGTGCCAGCAGCCCACCCGGGCAGGAGAACGAGCAGTACTTC. It specifies CASSPPGQENEQYF.